The TCR beta chain described here comes from a study of T cells in Graves' hyperthyroidism and ophthalmopathy. The study, taken as a whole, reports: Ophthalmopathy was predicted by the model a median of about 6.5 months ahead of onset.

RNA transcripts served as the template for amplifying TCR beta CDR3 regions. The HTBI set primed first-round TCR CDR3 RT-PCR. TCRdb ran MiXCR on the multiplex PCR reads and lists one entry per CDR3 protein. The repertoire consists of roughly 500,000 distinct CDR3 sequences, with 40% to 50% occurring once and the leading ten covering 44%. To note about this clonotype: Its cognate antigen is unknown.

The CDR3 covers 14 residues. Germline V lookup: CDR1 ENHRY, CDR2 SYGVKD. The V and J ends lost 5 bases and 1 base respectively, with 12 bases between them. This sequence joins TRBV10-3 and TRBJ2-7; possibly TRBD2 for D (6 bases). Sequences were obtained from peripheral blood or thyroid tissue (not recorded which). The origin of this receptor is an adult woman with Graves' disease, either hyperthyroidism or ophthalmopathy (not recorded which). CDR3 in amino acids: CAISPTRKSYEQYF. The CDR3 DNA reads TGTGCCATCAGTCCGACTAGGAAATCCTACGAGCAGTACTTC.